This TCR beta chain comes out of a study of a mutant IDH1 vaccine in newly diagnosed glioma. Time point denoted: week 23, last vaccination. Each dose delivered 300 ug of mutant IDH1 20-mer peptide subcutaneously with imiquimod. As concerns this clone: Its specificity is unknown.

Here immunoSEQ multiplex PCR was the method, and the copy in TCRdb shows in-frame clones only, minus some. The sample lists over 35,000 clones, approximately 84% seen once, with about 2.5% in the top ten. Germline V gene sequence: CDR1 SGHNT, CDR2 YYREEE (reference sequence). Trimming at V came to 3 bases and at J to 0 bases, leaving 6 bases not matched to a gene. The CDR3 totals 17 residues. The chain combines TRBV5-4 with TRBJ1-1, with 12 bases aligning to TRBD1. This sequence was found in a woman between 18 and 29 years old with glioma. Some clones in this sample may be carry-over from other donors' samples. The sequencing used PBMCs, collected from a glioma patient whose treatment included an IDH1 peptide vaccine. CDR3 sequence: CASSSGQGAPLNTEAFF. CDR3 nucleotides: TGTGCCAGCAGCTCGGGACAGGGGGCCCCGTTGAACACTGAAGCTTTCTTT. Full variable domain (missing parts from reference TRBV5-4 and TRBJ1-1): ETGVTQSPTHLIKTRGQQVTLRCSSQSGHNTVSWYQQALGQGPQFIFQYYREEENGRGNFPPRFSGLQFPNYSSELNVNALELDDSALYLCASSSGQGAPLNTEAFFGQGTRLTVV.